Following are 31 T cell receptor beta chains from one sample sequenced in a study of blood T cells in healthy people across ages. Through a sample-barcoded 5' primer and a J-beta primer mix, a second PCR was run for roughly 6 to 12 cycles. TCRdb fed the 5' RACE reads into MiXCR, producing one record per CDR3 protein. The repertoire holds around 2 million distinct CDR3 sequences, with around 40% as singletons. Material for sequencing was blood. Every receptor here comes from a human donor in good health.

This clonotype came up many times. The chain's CDR3 is CASSLVSTGDSLVQYF. CDR3 DNA: TGCGCCAGCAGCTTGGTTAGTACAGGAGACTCTCTCGTGCAGTACTTC. The V call is TRBV5-1, the J call TRBJ2-4, with D perhaps TRBD1 (5 bases). The CDR3 spans 16 residues. The V gene lost 0 bases and the J gene lost 13 bases, with 23 bases spanning the gap. CDR1 is SGHRS and CDR2 is YFSETQ in the germline V gene.

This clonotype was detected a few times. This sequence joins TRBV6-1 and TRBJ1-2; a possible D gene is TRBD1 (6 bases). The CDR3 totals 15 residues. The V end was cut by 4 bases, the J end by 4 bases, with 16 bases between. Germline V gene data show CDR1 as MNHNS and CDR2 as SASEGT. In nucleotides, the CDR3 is TGTGCCAGCAGTGGACGCCGGGACACCTTCTATGGCTACACCTTC. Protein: CASSGRRDTFYGYTF.

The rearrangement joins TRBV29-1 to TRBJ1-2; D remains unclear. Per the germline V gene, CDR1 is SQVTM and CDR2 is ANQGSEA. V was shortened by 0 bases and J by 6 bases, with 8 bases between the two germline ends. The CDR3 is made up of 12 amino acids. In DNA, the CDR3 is TGCAGCGTTGAAGATGGCTGGGATGGCTACACCTTC. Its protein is CSVEDGWDGYTF.

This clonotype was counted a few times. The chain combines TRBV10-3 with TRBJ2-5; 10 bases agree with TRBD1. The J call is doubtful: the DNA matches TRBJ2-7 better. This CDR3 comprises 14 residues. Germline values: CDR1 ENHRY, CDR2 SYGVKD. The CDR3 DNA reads TGTGCCATGCGAAAGGGGACAGGGGACTACGAGCAGTACTTC. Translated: CAMRKGTGDYEQYF.

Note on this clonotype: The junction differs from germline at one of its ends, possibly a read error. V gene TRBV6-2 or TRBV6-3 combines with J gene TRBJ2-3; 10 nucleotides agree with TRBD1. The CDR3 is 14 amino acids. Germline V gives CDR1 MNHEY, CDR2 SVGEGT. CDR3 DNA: TGTACCAGCAGTGACAGGGGGCGGACAGATACGCAGTATTTT. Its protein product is CTSSDRGRTDTQYF.

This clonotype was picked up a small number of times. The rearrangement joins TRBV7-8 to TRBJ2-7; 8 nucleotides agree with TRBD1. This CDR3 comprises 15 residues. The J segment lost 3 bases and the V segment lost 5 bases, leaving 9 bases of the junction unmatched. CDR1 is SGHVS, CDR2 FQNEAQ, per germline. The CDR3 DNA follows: TGTGCCAGCAGCAGACATGACGGACAGGGCTACGAGCAGTACTTC. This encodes CASSRHDGQGYEQYF.

For the CDR3, the DNA is TGCAGTGCCATCGGTTTTCGGGGCTACAATGAGCAGTTCTTC. It codes for CSAIGFRGYNEQFF. The V and J genes are TRBV20-1 and TRBJ2-1; D may be TRBD2 (5 bases). V dropped 6 bases and J dropped 3 bases, with 15 bases sitting between them. This CDR3 is built from 14 residues. In germline, CDR1 is DFQATT, CDR2 SNEGSKA (reference sequence).

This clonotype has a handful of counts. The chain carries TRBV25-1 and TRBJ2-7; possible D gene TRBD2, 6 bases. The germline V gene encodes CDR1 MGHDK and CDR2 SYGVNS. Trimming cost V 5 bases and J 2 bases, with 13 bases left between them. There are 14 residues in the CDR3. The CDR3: CASSSLGGTYEQYF. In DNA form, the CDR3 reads TGTGCCAGCAGTAGTCTGGGGGGAACCTACGAGCAGTACTTC.

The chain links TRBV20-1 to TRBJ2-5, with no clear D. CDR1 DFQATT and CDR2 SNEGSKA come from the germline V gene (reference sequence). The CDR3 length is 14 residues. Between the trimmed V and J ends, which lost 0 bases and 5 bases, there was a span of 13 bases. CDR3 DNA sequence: TGCAGTGCTAGAGATAGGTCTCTAGGGGAGACCCAGTACTTC. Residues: CSARDRSLGETQYF.

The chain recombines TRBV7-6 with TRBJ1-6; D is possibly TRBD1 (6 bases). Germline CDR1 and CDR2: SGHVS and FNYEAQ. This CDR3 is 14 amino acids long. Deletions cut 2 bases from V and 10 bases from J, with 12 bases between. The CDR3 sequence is CASSLNDQGSPLHF. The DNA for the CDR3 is TGTGCCAGCAGCTTAAATGACCAGGGGTCACCCCTCCACTTT.

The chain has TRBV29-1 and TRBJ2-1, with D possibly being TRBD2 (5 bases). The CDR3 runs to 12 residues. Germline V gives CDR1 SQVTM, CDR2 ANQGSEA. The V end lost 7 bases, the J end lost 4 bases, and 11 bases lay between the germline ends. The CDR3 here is CSALSGYNEQFF. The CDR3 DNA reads TGCAGCGCACTTTCGGGGTACAATGAGCAGTTCTTC.

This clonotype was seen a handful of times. CDR3 sequence (DNA): TGTGCCAGCAGTTGGGGACGAAACATTCAGTACTTC. It yields the protein CASSWGRNIQYF. The chain couples TRBV13 to TRBJ2-4; D may match TRBD1 or TRBD2 (5 bases each). The V gene's germline CDR1 is PRHDT and CDR2 FYEKMQ (reference sequence). Trimming took 6 bases from V and 6 from J, leaving 9 bases between them. The CDR3 totals 12 residues.

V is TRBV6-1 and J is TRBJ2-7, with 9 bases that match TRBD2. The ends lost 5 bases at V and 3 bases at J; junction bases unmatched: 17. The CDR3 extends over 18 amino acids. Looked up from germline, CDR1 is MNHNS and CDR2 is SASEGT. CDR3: CASSPGPYDSGSLYEQYF. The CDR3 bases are TGTGCCAGCAGTCCCGGCCCCTATGATAGCGGGAGTCTCTACGAGCAGTACTTC.

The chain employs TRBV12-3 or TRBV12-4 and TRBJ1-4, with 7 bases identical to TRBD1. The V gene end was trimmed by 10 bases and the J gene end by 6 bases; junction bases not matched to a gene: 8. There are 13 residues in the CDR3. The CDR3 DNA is TGTGCCACCAGGGGACAGCCACATGAAAAACTGTTTTTT. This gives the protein CATRGQPHEKLFF.

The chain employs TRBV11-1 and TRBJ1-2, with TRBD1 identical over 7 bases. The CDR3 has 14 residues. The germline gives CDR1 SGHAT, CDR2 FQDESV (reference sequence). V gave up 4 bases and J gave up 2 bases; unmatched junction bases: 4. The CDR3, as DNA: TGTGCCAGCAGCTCCTCGGGACAGAACTATGGCTACACCTTC. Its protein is CASSSSGQNYGYTF.

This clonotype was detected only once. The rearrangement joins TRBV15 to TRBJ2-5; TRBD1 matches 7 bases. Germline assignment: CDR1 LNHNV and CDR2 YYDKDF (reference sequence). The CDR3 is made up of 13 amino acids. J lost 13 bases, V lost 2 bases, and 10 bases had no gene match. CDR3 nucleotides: TGTGCCACCAGCAGACCGAAGCCGGGACAGTCGTACTTC. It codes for CATSRPKPGQSYF.

CDR3 amino acids: CASSPTSGALVNTQYF. As DNA, the CDR3 is TGTGCCAGCAGCCCGACTAGCGGGGCACTAGTGAATACGCAGTATTTT. The chain recombines TRBV7-3 with TRBJ2-3; TRBD2 matches 11 bases. There are 16 residues in the CDR3. With V trimmed by 5 bases and J by 7 bases, 11 bases remained unmatched. Germline loops: CDR1 SGHTA, CDR2 FQGTGA.

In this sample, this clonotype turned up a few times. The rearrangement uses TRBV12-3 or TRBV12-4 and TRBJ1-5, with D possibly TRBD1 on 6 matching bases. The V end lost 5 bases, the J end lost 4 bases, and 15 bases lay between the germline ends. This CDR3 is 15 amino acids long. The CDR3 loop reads CASSPSQGSNQPQHF. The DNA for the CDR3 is TGTGCCAGCAGTCCATCGCAGGGGAGTAATCAGCCCCAGCATTTT.

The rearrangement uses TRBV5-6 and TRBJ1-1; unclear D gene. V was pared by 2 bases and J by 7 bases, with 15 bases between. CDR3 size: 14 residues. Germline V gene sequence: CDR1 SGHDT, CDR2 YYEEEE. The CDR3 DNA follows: TGTGCCAGCAGCTTTAACAGACCCGAGGGTGAAGCTTTCTTT. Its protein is CASSFNRPEGEAFF. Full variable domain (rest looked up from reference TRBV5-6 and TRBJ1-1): DAGVTQSPTHLIKTRGQQVTLRCSPKSGHDTVSWYQQALGQGPQFIFQYYEEEERQRGNFPDRFSGHQFPNYSSELNVNALLLGDSALYLCASSFNRPEGEAFFGQGTRLTVV.

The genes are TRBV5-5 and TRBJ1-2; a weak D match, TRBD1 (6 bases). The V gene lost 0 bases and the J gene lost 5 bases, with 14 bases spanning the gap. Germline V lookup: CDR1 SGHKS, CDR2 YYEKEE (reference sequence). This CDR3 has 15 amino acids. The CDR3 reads CASSLGPGHRYGYTF. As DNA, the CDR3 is TGTGCCAGCAGCTTGGGGCCGGGACACAGATATGGCTACACCTTC.

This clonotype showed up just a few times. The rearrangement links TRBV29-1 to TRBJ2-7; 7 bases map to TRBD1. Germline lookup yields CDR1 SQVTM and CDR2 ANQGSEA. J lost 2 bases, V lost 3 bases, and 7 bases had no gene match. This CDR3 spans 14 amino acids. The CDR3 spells CSVDRGLPPYEQYF. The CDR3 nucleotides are TGCAGCGTTGATAGGGGGCTACCTCCCTACGAGCAGTACTTC.

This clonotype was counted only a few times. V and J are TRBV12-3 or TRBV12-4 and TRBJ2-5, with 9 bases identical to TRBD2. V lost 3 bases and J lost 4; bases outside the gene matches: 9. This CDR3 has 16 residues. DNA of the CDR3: TGTGCCAGCAGTTTGTTGGTGCGGGGGGGCGGAGAGACCCAGTACTTC. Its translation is CASSLLVRGGGETQYF.

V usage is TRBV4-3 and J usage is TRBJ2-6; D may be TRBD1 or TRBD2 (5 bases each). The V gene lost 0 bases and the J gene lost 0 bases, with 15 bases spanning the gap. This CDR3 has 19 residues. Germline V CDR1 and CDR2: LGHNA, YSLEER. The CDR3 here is CASSQDSWGKPSGANVLTF. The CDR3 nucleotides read TGCGCCAGCAGCCAAGATTCGTGGGGGAAACCCTCTGGGGCCAACGTCCTGACTTTC.

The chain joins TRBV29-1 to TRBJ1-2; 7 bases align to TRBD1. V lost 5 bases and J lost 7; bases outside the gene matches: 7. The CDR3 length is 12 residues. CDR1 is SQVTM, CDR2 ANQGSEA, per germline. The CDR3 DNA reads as TGCAGCGTTCCCGACAGGGTCATTGGCTACACCTTC. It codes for CSVPDRVIGYTF.

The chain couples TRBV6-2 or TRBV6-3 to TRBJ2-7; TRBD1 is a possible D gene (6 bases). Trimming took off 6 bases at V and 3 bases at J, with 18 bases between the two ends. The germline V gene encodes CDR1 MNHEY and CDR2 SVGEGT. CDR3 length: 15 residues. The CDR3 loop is CASRLRDILFYEQYF. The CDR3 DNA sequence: TGTGCCAGCAGACTACGGGACATCCTATTCTACGAGCAGTACTTC.

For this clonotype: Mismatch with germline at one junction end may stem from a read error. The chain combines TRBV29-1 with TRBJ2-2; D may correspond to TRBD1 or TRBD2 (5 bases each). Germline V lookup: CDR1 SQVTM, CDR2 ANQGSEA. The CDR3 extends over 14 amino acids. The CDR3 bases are TGCAGCGTTGATCAGGGTTTGTTCCCCGGGGAGCCGTTTTTT. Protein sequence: CSVDQGLFPGEPFF.

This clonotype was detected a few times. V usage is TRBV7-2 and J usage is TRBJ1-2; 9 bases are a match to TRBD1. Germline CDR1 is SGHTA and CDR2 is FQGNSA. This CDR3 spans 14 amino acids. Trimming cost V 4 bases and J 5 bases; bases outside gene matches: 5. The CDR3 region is CASSYTGGDYGYTF. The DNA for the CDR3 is TGTGCCAGCAGCTACACAGGGGGCGATTATGGCTACACCTTC.

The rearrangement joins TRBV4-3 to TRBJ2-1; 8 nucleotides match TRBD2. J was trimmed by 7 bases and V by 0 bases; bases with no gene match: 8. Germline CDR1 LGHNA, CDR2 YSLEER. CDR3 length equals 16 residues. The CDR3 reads CASSQDFGGGRNEQFF. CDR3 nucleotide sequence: TGCGCCAGCAGCCAAGATTTCGGGGGGGGCCGGAATGAGCAGTTCTTC.

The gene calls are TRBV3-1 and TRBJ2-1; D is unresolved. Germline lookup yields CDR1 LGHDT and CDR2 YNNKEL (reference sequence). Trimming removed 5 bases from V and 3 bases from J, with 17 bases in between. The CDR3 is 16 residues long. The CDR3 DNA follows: TGTGCCAGCAGCGCCCCCGTGGGCCTCTTCTACAATGAGCAGTTCTTC. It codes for CASSAPVGLFYNEQFF.

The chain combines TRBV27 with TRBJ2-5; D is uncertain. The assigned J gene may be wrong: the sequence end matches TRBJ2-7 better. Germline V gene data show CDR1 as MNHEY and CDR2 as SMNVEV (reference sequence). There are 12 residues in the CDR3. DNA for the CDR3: TGTGCCAGCATCTCTCTGGGTGACGAGCAGTACTTC. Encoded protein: CASISLGDEQYF.

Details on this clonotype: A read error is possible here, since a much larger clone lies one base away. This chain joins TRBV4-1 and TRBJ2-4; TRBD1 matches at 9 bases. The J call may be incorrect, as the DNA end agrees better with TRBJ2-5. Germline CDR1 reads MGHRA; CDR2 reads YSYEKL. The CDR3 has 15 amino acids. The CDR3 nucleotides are TGCGCCAGCAGCCTCGGACAGGGGAGATCAGAGACCCAGTACTTC. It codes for CASSLGQGRSETQYF.